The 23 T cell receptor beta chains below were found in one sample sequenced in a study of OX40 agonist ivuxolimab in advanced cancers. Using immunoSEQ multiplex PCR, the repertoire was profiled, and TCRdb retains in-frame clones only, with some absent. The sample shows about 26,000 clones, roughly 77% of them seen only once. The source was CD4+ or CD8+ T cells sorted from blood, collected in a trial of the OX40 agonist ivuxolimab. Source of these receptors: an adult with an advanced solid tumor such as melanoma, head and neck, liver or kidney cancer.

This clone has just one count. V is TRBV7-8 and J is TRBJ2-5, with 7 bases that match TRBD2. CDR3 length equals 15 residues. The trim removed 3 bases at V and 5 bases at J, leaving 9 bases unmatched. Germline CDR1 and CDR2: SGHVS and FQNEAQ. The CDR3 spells CASSFYRGVRETQYF. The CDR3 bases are TGTGCCAGCAGCTTCTACCGGGGGGTTCGGGAGACCCAGTACTTC.

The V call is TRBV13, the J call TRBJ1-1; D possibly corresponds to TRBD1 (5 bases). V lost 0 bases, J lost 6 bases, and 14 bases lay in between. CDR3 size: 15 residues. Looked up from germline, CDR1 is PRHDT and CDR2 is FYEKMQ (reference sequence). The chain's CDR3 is CASSLGAGGVPEAFF. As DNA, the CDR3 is TGTGCCAGCAGCTTAGGTGCTGGGGGGGTTCCTGAAGCTTTCTTT.

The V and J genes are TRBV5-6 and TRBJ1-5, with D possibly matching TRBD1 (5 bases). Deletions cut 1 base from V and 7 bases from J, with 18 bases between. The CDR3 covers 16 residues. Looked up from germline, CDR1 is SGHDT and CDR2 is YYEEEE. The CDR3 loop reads CASSLFVGQGRQPQHF. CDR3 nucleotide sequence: TGTGCCAGCAGCTTGTTTGTGGGCCAGGGTAGGCAGCCCCAGCATTTT. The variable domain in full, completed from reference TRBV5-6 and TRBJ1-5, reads DAGVTQSPTHLIKTRGQQVTLRCSPKSGHDTVSWYQQALGQGPQFIFQYYEEEERQRGNFPDRFSGHQFPNYSSELNVNALLLGDSALYLCASSLFVGQGRQPQHFGDGTRLSIL.

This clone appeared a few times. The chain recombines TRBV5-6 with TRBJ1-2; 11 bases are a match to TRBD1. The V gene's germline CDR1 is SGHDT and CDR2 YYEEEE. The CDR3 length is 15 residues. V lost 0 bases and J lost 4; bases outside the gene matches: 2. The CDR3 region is CASSLAGTGGYGYTF. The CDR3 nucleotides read TGTGCCAGCAGCTTGGCCGGGACAGGGGGCTATGGCTACACCTTC.

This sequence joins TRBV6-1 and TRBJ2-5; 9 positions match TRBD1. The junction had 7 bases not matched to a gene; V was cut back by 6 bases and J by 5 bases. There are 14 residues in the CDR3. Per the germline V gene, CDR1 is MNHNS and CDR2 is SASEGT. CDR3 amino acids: CASSATGGWETQYF. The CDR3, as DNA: TGTGCCAGCAGCGCTACAGGGGGCTGGGAGACCCAGTACTTC.

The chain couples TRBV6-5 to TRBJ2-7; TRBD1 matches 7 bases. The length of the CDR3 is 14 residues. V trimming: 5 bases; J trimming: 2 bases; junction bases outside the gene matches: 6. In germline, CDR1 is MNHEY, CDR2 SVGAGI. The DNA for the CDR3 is TGTGCCAGCAGTCCCGGGACAGCTACCTACGAGCAGTACTTC. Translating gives CASSPGTATYEQYF.

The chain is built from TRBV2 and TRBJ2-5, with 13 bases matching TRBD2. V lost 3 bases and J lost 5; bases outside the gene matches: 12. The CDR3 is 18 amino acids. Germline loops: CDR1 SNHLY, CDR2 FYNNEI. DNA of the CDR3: TGTGCCAGCAGTGAGGGGACTAGCGGGGAGGCGGGGCGGGAGACCCAGTACTTC. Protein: CASSEGTSGEAGRETQYF. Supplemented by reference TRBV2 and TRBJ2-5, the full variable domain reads EPEVTQTPSHQVTQMGQEVILRCVPISNHLYFYWYRQILGQKVEFLVSFYNNEISEKSEIFDDQFSVERPDGSNFTLKIRSTKLEDSAMYFCASSEGTSGEAGRETQYFGPGTRLLVL.

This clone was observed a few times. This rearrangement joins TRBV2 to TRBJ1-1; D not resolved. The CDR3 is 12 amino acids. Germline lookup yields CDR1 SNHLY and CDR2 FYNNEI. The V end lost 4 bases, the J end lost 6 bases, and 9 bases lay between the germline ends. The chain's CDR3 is CASSGRAAEAFF. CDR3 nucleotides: TGTGCCAGCAGTGGACGAGCGGCTGAAGCTTTCTTT. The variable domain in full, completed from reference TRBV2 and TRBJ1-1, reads EPEVTQTPSHQVTQMGQEVILRCVPISNHLYFYWYRQILGQKVEFLVSFYNNEISEKSEIFDDQFSVERPDGSNFTLKIRSTKLEDSAMYFCASSGRAAEAFFGQGTRLTVV.

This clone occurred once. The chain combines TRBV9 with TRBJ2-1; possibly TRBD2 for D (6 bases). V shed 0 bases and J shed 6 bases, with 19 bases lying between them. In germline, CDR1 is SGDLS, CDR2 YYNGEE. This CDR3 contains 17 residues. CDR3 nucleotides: TGTGCCAGCAGCGTAGCCGTGACGGGAGAAGATCGCAATGAGCAGTTCTTC. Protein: CASSVAVTGEDRNEQFF.

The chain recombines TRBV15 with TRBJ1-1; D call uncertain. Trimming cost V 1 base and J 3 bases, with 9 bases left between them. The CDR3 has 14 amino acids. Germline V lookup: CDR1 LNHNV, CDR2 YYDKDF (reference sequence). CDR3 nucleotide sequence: TGTGCCACCAGCAGAGCAAAGACCGACACTGAAGCTTTCTTT. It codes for CATSRAKTDTEAFF.

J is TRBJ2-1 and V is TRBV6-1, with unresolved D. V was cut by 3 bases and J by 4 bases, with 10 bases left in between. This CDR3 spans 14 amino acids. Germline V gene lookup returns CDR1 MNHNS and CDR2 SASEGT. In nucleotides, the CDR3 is TGTGCCAGCAGTGAGGAGTCCTGGTACAATGAGCAGTTCTTC. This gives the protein CASSEESWYNEQFF.

CDR3 nucleotides: TGTGCCAGCAGCTTATCCGGGGCATACAATGAGCAGTTCTTC. Protein sequence: CASSLSGAYNEQFF. This chain joins TRBV7-8 and TRBJ2-1; D is perhaps TRBD1 or TRBD2 (5 bases each). V lost 2 bases and J 4 bases, leaving 9 bases between the germline ends. The CDR3 loop spans 14 amino acids. Germline V gene sequence: CDR1 SGHVS, CDR2 FQNEAQ.

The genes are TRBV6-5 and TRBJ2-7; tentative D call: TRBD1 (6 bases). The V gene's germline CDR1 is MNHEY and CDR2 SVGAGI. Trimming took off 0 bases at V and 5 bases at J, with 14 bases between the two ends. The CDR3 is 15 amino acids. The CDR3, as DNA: TGTGCCAGCAGTTACTCGATACAGGGTTTGGACGAGCAGTACTTC. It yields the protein CASSYSIQGLDEQYF.

Here the CDR3 DNA reads TGTGCCAGCAGCCCGGGACAGGGGATCTGGAACCTACTAGGCGAGCAGTACTTC. This codes for CASSPGQGIWNLLGEQYF. V is TRBV7-9 and J is TRBJ2-7, with 10 nucleotides matching TRBD1. The CDR3 has 18 residues. V was pared by 5 bases and J by 6 bases, with 19 bases of the junction left unmatched. Germline V lookup: CDR1 SEHNR, CDR2 FQNEAQ (reference sequence).

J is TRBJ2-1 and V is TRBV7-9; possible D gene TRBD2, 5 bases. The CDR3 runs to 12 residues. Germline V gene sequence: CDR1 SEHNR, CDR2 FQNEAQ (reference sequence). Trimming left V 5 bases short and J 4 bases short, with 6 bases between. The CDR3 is CASSRGYNEQFF. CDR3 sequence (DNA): TGTGCCAGCAGCCGGGGATACAATGAGCAGTTCTTC.

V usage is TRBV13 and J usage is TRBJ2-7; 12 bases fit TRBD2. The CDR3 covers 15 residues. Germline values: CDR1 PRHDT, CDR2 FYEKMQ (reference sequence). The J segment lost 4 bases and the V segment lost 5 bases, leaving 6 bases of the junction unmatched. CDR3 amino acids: CASSPTSGRRYEQYF. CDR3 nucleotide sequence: TGTGCCAGCAGCCCGACTAGCGGGAGACGTTACGAGCAGTACTTC.

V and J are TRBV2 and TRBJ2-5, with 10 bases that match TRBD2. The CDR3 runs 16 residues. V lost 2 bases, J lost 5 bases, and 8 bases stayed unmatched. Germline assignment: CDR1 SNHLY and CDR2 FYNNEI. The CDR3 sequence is CASSELPSGGLETQYF. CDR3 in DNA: TGTGCCAGCAGTGAACTTCCTAGCGGGGGTTTGGAGACCCAGTACTTC.

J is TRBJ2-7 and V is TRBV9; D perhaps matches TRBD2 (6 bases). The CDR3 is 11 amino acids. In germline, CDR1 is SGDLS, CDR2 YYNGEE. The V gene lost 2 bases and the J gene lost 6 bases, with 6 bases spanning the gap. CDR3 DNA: TGTGCCAGCAGCGTGGGGGGCGAGCAGTACTTC. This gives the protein CASSVGGEQYF.

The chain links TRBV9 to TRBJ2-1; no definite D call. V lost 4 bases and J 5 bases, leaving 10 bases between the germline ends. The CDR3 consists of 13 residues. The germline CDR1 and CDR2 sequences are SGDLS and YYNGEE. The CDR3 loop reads CASSFGLHNEQFF. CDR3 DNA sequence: TGTGCCAGCAGCTTTGGGCTACACAATGAGCAGTTCTTC.

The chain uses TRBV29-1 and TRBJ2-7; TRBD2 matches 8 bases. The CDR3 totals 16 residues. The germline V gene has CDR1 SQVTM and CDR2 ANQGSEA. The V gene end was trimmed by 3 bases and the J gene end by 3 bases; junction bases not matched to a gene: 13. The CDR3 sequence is CSVEDPGLGGYYEQYF. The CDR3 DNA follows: TGCAGCGTTGAGGACCCGGGACTAGGTGGATACTACGAGCAGTACTTC.

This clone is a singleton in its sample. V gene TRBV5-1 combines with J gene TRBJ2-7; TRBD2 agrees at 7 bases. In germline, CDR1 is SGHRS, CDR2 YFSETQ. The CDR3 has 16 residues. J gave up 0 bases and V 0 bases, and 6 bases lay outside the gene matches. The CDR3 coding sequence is TGCGCCAGCAGCTTGGATGTAGGCGGGAGCTCCTACGAGCAGTACTTC. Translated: CASSLDVGGSSYEQYF.

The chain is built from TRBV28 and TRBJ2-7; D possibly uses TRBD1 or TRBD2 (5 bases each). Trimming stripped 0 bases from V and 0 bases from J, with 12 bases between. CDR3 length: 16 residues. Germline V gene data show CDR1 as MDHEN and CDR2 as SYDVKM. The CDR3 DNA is TGTGCCAGCAGTTTATGCAGGGAGACATCCTCCTACGAGCAGTACTTC. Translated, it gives CASSLCRETSSYEQYF.

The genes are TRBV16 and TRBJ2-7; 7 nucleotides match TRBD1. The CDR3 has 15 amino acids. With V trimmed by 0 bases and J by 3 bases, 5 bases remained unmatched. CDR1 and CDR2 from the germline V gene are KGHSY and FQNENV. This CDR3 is CASSQSSQGVYEQYF. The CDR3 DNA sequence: TGTGCCAGCAGCCAATCGAGCCAGGGGGTCTACGAGCAGTACTTC.